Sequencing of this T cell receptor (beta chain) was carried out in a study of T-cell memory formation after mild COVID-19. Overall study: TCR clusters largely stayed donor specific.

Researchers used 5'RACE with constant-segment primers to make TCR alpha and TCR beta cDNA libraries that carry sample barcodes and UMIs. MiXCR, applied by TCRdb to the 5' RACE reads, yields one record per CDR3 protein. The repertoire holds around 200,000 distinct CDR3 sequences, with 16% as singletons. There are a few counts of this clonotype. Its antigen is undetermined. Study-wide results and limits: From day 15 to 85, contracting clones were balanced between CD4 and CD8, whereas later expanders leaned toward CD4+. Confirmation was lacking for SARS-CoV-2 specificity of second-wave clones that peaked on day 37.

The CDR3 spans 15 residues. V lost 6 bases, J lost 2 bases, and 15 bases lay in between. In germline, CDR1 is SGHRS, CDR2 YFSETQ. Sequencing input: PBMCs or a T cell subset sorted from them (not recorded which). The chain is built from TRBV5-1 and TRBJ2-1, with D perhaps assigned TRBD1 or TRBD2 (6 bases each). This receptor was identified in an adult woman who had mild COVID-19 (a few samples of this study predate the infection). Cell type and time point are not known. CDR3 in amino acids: CASTGGGPTYNEQFF. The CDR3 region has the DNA TGCGCCAGCACCGGGGGCGGCCCCACCTACAATGAGCAGTTCTTC.